This entry lists 4 T cell receptor beta chains sequenced from one sample in a study of patients and donors after allogeneic stem cell transplantation. Using its own MiXCR run on the RT-PCR reads, TCRdb lists one record per CDR3 protein. The sample records roughly 940,000 distinct CDR3 sequences, about a sixth being singletons. The sequencing sample was made of blood, either unsorted or a sorted T cell fraction (not recorded which). The source is a human donor who was either an allogeneic HSCT recipient or a stem cell or donor lymphocyte infusion donor (not recorded which). It is not recorded whose cells these are; they may come from a transplant donor.

The chain has TRBV27 and TRBJ1-2; a possible D gene is TRBD1 (6 bases). The CDR3 spans 15 residues. V was clipped by 4 bases and J by 4 bases, with 16 bases between them. Germline V CDR1 and CDR2: MNHEY, SMNVEV (reference sequence). The CDR3 nucleotides are TGTGCCAGCAGTTACCTCCCAGGACAGTCCTATGGCTACACCTTC. Residues: CASSYLPGQSYGYTF.

The rearrangement joins TRBV30 to TRBJ1-2; no reliable D call. The CDR3 is 15 residues long. Germline values: CDR1 GTSNPN, CDR2 SVGIG (reference sequence). Trimming removed 0 bases from V and 1 base from J, with 12 bases in between. CDR3 protein: CAWSVRQTNNYGYTF. CDR3 in DNA: TGTGCCTGGAGTGTACGGCAGACTAATAACTATGGCTACACCTTC. The full variable domain, completed using reference TRBV30 and TRBJ1-2, is SQTIHQWPATLVQPVGSPLSLECTVEGTSNPNLYWYRQAAGRGLQLLFYSVGIGQISSEVPQNLSASRPQDRQFILSSKKLLLSDSGFYLCAWSVRQTNNYGYTFGSGTRLTVV.

This clonotype appeared a few times. V usage is TRBV12-3 or TRBV12-4 and J usage is TRBJ2-1, with 9 bases identical to TRBD2. V was pared by 2 bases and J by 3 bases, with 5 bases of the junction left unmatched. CDR3 size: 16 residues. As DNA, the CDR3 is TGTGCCAGCAGTTTACTAGCGGGGCTGGACTACAATGAGCAGTTCTTC. Protein product: CASSLLAGLDYNEQFF.

The gene calls are TRBV5-1 and TRBJ2-7; D not certain. In germline, CDR1 is SGHRS, CDR2 YFSETQ. Trimming left V 0 bases short and J 2 bases short, with 9 bases between. The CDR3 has 14 residues. Written as DNA, the CDR3 is TGCGCCAGCAGCTTGGGTTACAGCACCTACGAGCAGTACTTC. Translated, it gives CASSLGYSTYEQYF.